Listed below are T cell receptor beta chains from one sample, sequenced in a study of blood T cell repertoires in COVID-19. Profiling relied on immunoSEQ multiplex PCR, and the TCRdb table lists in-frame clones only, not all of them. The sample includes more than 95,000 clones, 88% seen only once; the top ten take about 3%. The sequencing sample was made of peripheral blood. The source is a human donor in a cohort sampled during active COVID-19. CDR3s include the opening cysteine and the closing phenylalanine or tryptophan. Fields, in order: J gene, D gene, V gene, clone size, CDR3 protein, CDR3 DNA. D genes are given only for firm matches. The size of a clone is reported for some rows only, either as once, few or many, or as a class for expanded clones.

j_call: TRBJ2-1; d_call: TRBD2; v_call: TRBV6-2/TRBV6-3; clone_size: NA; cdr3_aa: CASSYGGGAYNEQFF; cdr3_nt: TGTGCCAGCAGTTACGGCGGGGGGGCCTACAATGAGCAGTTCTTC
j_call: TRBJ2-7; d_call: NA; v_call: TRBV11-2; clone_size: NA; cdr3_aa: CASSLRPIYEQYF; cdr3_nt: TGTGCCAGCAGCTTGCGGCCAATCTACGAGCAGTACTTC
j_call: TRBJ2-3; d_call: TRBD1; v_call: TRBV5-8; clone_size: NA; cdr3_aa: CASSKGQGALSDTQYF; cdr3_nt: TGTGCCAGCAGCAAGGGACAGGGGGCTCTCTCAGATACGCAGTATTTT
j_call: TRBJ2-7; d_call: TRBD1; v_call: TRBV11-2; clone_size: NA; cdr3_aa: CASSLGTGGPYEQYF; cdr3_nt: TGTGCCAGCAGCTTAGGGACAGGGGGGCCCTACGAGCAGTACTTC
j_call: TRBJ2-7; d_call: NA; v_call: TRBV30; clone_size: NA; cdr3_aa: CAWSLRASGQYF; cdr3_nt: TGTGCCTGGAGTCTCAGGGCTTCCGGGCAGTACTTC
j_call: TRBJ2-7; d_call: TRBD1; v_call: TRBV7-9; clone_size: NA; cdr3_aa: CASSKTGGVHEQYF; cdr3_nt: TGTGCCAGCAGCAAGACAGGGGGCGTGCACGAGCAGTACTTC
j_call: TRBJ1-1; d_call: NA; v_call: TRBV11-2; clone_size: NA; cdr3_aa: CASSFFLNTEAFF; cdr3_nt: TGTGCCAGCAGCTTTTTTCTAAACACTGAAGCTTTCTTT
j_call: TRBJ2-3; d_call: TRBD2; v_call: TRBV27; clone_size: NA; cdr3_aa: CASSAWASGSTDTQYF; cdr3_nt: TGTGCCAGCAGCGCCTGGGCTAGCGGGAGCACAGATACGCAGTATTTT
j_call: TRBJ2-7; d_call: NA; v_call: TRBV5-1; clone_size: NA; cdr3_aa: CASSLAGNEQYF; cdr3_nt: TGCGCCAGCAGCTTGGCGGGGAACGAGCAGTACTTC
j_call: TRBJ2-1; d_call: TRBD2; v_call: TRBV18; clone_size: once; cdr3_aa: CASSPSLAAFSYNEQFF; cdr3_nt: TGTGCCAGCTCACCATCCCTAGCGGCCTTCTCCTACAATGAGCAGTTCTTC
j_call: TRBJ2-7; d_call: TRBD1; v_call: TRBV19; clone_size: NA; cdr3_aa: CASRLDRALHYEQYF; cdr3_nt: TGTGCCAGTAGACTAGACAGGGCCCTCCACTACGAGCAGTACTTC
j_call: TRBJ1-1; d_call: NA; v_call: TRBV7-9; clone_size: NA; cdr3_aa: CASSLFSTNTEAFF; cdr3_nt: TGTGCCAGCAGCTTATTTAGCACGAACACTGAAGCTTTCTTT
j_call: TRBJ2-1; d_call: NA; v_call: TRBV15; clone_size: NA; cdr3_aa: CATSRDLRLANEQFF; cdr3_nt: TGTGCCACCAGCAGAGATCTCCGGCTAGCCAATGAGCAGTTCTTC
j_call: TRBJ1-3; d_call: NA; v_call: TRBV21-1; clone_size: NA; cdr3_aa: CASSKNSGTGKVPGNTIYF; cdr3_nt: TGTGCCAGCAGCAAAAACTCTGGGACAGGGAAAGTCCCTGGAAACACCATATATTTT
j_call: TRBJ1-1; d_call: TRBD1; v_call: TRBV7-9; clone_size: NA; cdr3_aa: CASSLRGQGMNTEAFF; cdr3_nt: TGTGCCAGCAGCCTGAGGGGACAGGGGATGAACACTGAAGCTTTCTTT
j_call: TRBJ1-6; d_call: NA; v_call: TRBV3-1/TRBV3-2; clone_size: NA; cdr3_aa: CASSPPGQGSYNSPLHF; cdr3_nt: TGTGCCAGCAGCCCGCCCGGGCAGGGGTCCTATAATTCACCCCTCCACTTT
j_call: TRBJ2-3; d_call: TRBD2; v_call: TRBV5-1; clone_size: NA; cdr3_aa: CASSLAAGGGTDTQYF; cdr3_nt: TGCGCCAGCAGCTTGGCCGCGGGAGGGGGCACAGATACGCAGTATTTT
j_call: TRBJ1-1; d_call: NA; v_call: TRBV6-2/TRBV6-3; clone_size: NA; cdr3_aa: CASSYGRRVNTEAFF; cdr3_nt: TGTGCCAGCAGTTACGGCCGGAGGGTGAACACTGAAGCTTTCTTT
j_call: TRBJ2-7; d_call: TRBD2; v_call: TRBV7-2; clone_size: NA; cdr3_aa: CASSLPRGGREFYEQYF; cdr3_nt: TGTGCCAGCAGCTTGCCAAGGGGCGGGCGGGAGTTCTACGAGCAGTACTTC
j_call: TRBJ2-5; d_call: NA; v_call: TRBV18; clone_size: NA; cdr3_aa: CASSLDSYQETQYF; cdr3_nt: TGTGCCAGCTCCCTGGACTCGTACCAAGAGACCCAGTACTTC
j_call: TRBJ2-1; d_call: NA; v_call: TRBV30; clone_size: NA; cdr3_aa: CAWSPSYNEQFF; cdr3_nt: TGTGCCTGGAGTCCGTCCTACAATGAGCAGTTCTTC
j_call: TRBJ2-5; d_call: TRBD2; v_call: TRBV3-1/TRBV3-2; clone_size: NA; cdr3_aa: CASTTFRPRTSGRGLETQYF; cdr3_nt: TGTGCCAGCACCACCTTCCGCCCGAGGACTAGCGGGAGAGGTCTTGAGACCCAGTACTTC
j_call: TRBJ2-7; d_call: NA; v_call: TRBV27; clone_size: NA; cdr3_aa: CASSLRDTSSYEQYF; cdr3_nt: TGTGCCAGCAGTTTAAGGGACACCAGTTCCTACGAGCAGTACTTC
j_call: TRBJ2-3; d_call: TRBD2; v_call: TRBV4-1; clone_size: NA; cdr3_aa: CASSLRRGGLTDTQYF; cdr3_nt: TGCGCCAGCAGCCTGAGGCGGGGGGGCCTCACAGATACGCAGTATTTT
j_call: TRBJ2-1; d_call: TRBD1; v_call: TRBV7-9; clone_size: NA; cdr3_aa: CASSSGTGGRNEQFF; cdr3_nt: TGTGCCAGCAGCTCCGGGACAGGGGGTAGAAATGAGCAGTTCTTC
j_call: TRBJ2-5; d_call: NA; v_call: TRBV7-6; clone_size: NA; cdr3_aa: CASSSEGLRGETQYF; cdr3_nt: TGTGCCAGCAGCTCGGAGGGCCTCCGGGGGGAGACCCAGTACTTC
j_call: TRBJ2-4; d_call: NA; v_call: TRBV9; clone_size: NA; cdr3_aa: CASSGLEGSKNIQYF; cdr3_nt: TGTGCCAGCAGCGGACTGGAGGGTTCGAAAAACATTCAGTACTTC
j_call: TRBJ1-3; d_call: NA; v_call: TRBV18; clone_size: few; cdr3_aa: CASSPGHHSGNTIYF; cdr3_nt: TGTGCCAGCTCACCGGGACATCACTCTGGAAACACCATATATTTT